The 25 T cell receptor beta chains below all came from one sample that was sequenced in a study of T cells expressing NK-cell markers. For each CDR3 protein, TCRdb gives one entry from its re-call of the 5' RACE reads, without DNA. The repertoire table contains 200,000 to 300,000 distinct CDR3 sequences. Sequenced sample: blood T cells: a sorted CD56 or NKG2C T cell subset, CD4+ or CD8+ T cells, or bulk PBMC T cells (not recorded which). These TCRs come from a woman between 18 and 70 years old in good health.

This chain uses TRBV5-1 with TRBJ2-7; the TCRdb D gene call, TRBD1, has no DNA to confirm it. The germline gives CDR1 SGHRS, CDR2 YFSETQ. This CDR3 region has 12 residues. The CDR3 loop is CASSPDRHEQYF.

The chain combines TRBV7-6 with TRBJ2-1. The CDR3 covers 12 residues. Germline values: CDR1 SGHVS, CDR2 FNYEAQ. CDR3 protein: CASSLSYSEQFF.

The chain carries TRBV10-2 and TRBJ1-1; the D gene TCRdb calls, TRBD1, cannot be checked with no DNA. The CDR3 sequence is 14 residues long. Germline CDR1 is WSHSY and CDR2 is SAAADI. The CDR3 reads CASSGTRENTEAFF.

The chain carries TRBV5-1 and TRBJ2-1. CDR1 is SGHRS and CDR2 is YFSETQ in the germline V gene. There are 16 residues in the CDR3. The CDR3 region is CASSLYGRGSYNEQFF.

This rearrangement joins TRBV11-2 to TRBJ2-5; absent DNA, TCRdb's TRBD1 call cannot be checked. Germline values: CDR1 SGHAT, CDR2 FQNNGV. The length of the CDR3 is 14 residues. Here the CDR3 reads CASSLPGVGETQYF.

This chain uses TRBV6-1 with TRBJ2-6; TCRdb's D call, TRBD1, is unchecked because there is no DNA. The CDR3 runs to 16 residues. Germline lookup yields CDR1 MNHNS and CDR2 SASEGT. The CDR3: CASRSGGKTGANVLTF.

The CDR3 loop reads CASSLSRLYTEAFF. The chain uses TRBV5-1 and TRBJ1-1. The CDR3 has 14 residues. From germline, CDR1 is SGHRS and CDR2 YFSETQ. The full variable domain, its missing parts supplied by reference TRBV5-1 and TRBJ1-1, is KAGVTQTPRYLIKTRGQQVTLSCSPISGHRSVSWYQQTPGQGLQFLFEYFSETQRNKGNFPGRFSGRQFSNSRSEMNVSTLELGDSALYLCASSLSRLYTEAFFGQGTRLTVV.

The chain combines TRBV6-1 with TRBJ1-5. The CDR3 contains 14 residues. The germline CDR1 and CDR2 sequences are MNHNS and SASEGT. CDR3 sequence reads: CASSEAASNQPQHF.

The chain joins TRBV6-2 or TRBV6-3 to TRBJ2-2. The CDR3 sequence is 13 residues long. Germline lookup yields CDR1 MNHEY and CDR2 SVGEGT. The CDR3 sequence: CASSSTHTGELFF.

The rearrangement joins TRBV29-1 to TRBJ2-1; the D call from TCRdb, TRBD2, cannot be confirmed without DNA. The CDR3 has 14 amino acids. Germline V gives CDR1 SQVTM, CDR2 ANQGSEA. This CDR3 is CSERGGSGYNEQFF.

This CDR3 reads CSAPTTWDTQYF. The V call is TRBV20-1, the J call TRBJ2-3. The CDR3 runs 12 residues. The germline V gene has CDR1 DFQATT and CDR2 SNEGSKA (reference sequence).

V gene TRBV18 combines with J gene TRBJ2-7; TCRdb's assignment of TRBD1 cannot be checked, as there is no DNA. In germline, CDR1 is KGHSH, CDR2 LQKENI. This CDR3 region has 14 residues. The CDR3 loop reads CASSPGTNSYEQYF.

The genes are TRBV5-5 and TRBJ2-2; the TCRdb call, TRBD2, lacks DNA for checking. The CDR3 runs to 15 residues. Per germline, CDR1 SGHKS and CDR2 YYEKEE (reference sequence). CDR3 in amino acids: CASSPGLAGIRELFF.

The chain couples TRBV11-1 to TRBJ2-1; the TCRdb D gene call, TRBD2, has no DNA to confirm it. The length of the CDR3 is 17 residues. Germline V CDR1 and CDR2: SGHAT, FQDESV (reference sequence). The CDR3: CASSLGIGRALNNEQFF.

The rearrangement links TRBV12-3 or TRBV12-4 to TRBJ2-1. This CDR3 is 18 amino acids long. CDR3 sequence reads: CASSHVAYYRSSYNEQFF.

This chain links TRBV25-1 with TRBJ2-5; TCRdb designates TRBD1, a call that cannot be tested without DNA. Looked up from germline, CDR1 is MGHDK and CDR2 is SYGVNS. CDR3 length: 13 amino acids. This chain's CDR3 is CASSENRKETQYF.

The chain links TRBV29-1 to TRBJ2-5; the D call from TCRdb, TRBD1, cannot be confirmed without DNA. Germline assignment: CDR1 SQVTM and CDR2 ANQGSEA. CDR3 size: 12 residues. The CDR3 is CSVLGQQETQYF.

This chain uses TRBV4-3 with TRBJ2-1; TCRdb selects TRBD1, and the lack of DNA leaves this call unchecked. The CDR3 is 16 amino acids. Germline V gene sequence: CDR1 LGHNA, CDR2 YSLEER. The chain's CDR3 is CASSHPGTGKGNEQFF.

The chain recombines TRBV12-3 or TRBV12-4 with TRBJ1-3; TCRdb's assignment of TRBD1 cannot be checked, as there is no DNA. The CDR3 is 15 amino acids. CDR3 protein: CASTHVRLAGNTIYF.

The CDR3 is CSARDSSGGNQPQHF. The rearrangement joins TRBV20-1 to TRBJ1-5. The CDR3 totals 15 residues. CDR1 and CDR2 (germline): DFQATT, SNEGSKA (reference sequence).

The chain is built from TRBV20-1 and TRBJ2-5; TCRdb selects TRBD1, and the lack of DNA leaves this call unchecked. Germline loops: CDR1 DFQATT, CDR2 SNEGSKA (reference sequence). The CDR3 sequence is 15 residues long. CDR3: CSAATGTVKGETQYF.

This chain joins TRBV20-1 and TRBJ2-5; absent DNA, TCRdb's TRBD1 call cannot be checked. The CDR3 spans 14 residues. Germline V gene sequence: CDR1 DFQATT, CDR2 SNEGSKA (reference sequence). The CDR3 is CSAAGDRGVGTQYF.

This chain links TRBV30 with TRBJ2-1. Germline V gene data show CDR1 as GTSNPN and CDR2 as SVGIG (reference sequence). CDR3 size: 13 residues. CDR3 protein: CAWSVKLPNEQFF.

The chain has TRBV5-1 and TRBJ2-1. The germline V gene has CDR1 SGHRS and CDR2 YFSETQ. The CDR3 runs to 16 residues. The CDR3 loop reads CASSLGLSYRYNEQFF.

The V call is TRBV7-2, the J call TRBJ2-7; TCRdb selects TRBD1, and the lack of DNA leaves this call unchecked. The length of the CDR3 is 15 residues. Germline V gene lookup returns CDR1 SGHTA and CDR2 FQGNSA. CDR3 in amino acids: CASSFDRGNSYEQYF.